Following are 15 T cell receptor beta chains from one sample sequenced in a study of spatial heterogeneity in lung cancer. Time point described: sample taken at primary tumor resection. No cell sorting; template was whole RNA from tumor, lung tissue or PBMC. TCRdb reprocessed the 5' RACE reads with MiXCR, giving one entry per CDR3 protein. The data contain more than 20,000 distinct CDR3 sequences, 3.5% to 5.5% of them seen just once; the ten biggest clones take up less than 45%. The starting material was PBMCs, obtained at surgery. The receptors were sampled from a male donor with early-stage non-small cell lung cancer.

This clonotype showed up many times. The chain employs TRBV3-1 and TRBJ2-1, with D possibly matching TRBD2 (5 bases). This CDR3 contains 15 residues. Germline CDR1 and CDR2: LGHDT and YNNKEL (reference sequence). V lost 3 bases, J lost 4 bases, and 13 bases lay in between. This chain's CDR3 is CASSQRRGSYNEQFF. In DNA, the CDR3 is TGTGCCAGCAGCCAGCGCCGCGGGTCATACAATGAGCAGTTCTTC.

This clonotype was seen repeatedly, ten times or more. The chain links TRBV24-1 to TRBJ1-2; D is uncertain. This CDR3 has 12 amino acids. The germline CDR1 and CDR2 sequences are KGHDR and SFDVKD. V shed 2 bases and J shed 6 bases, with 6 bases lying between them. CDR3: CATSDSLHGYTF. For the CDR3, the DNA is TGTGCCACCAGTGATTCGTTACATGGCTACACCTTC.

This clonotype was picked up a small number of times. This chain joins TRBV29-1 and TRBJ2-5; D not certain. The CDR3 sequence is 12 residues long. The germline V and J ends were trimmed by 4 bases and 2 bases, with 8 bases remaining between them. Germline V gene lookup returns CDR1 SQVTM and CDR2 ANQGSEA. CDR3 bases: TGCAGCGTTGCGGGTCTACAAGAGACCCAGTACTTC. This translates into CSVAGLQETQYF. The full variable domain, its missing parts supplied by reference TRBV29-1 and TRBJ2-5, is SAVISQKPSRDICQRGTSLTIQCQVDSQVTMMFWYRQQPGQSLTLIATANQGSEATYESGFVIDKFPISRPNLTFSTLTVSNMSPEDSSIYLCSVAGLQETQYFGPGTRLLVL.

This clonotype showed up many times. The genes are TRBV10-3 and TRBJ2-7; TRBD2 is a possible D gene (6 bases). Trimming shortened V by 8 bases and J by 6 bases, and 17 bases separated the two germline ends. The CDR3 has 13 amino acids. The germline gives CDR1 ENHRY, CDR2 SYGVKD. The CDR3 DNA follows: TGTGCCATCCGGACGGGAGAGCCATCCGAGCAGTACTTC. As protein: CAIRTGEPSEQYF.

V and J are TRBV12-3 or TRBV12-4 and TRBJ2-7; TRBD1 matches at 8 bases. This CDR3 has 13 amino acids. With 5 bases clipped from V and 4 bases from J, the junction kept 4 bases outside the gene matches. The CDR3 coding sequence is TGTGCCAGCAGTACCGGGACAGGTTACGAGCAGTACTTC. Protein: CASSTGTGYEQYF.

This clonotype was counted at least ten times. V and J are TRBV9 and TRBJ1-3; no clear D gene. V was cut by 1 base and J by 0 bases, with 8 bases left in between. The length of the CDR3 is 15 residues. Germline V gene lookup returns CDR1 SGDLS and CDR2 YYNGEE. CDR3 in DNA: TGTGCCAGCAGCGTACAGGACCACTCTGGAAACACCATATATTTT. Encoded protein: CASSVQDHSGNTIYF.

This clonotype was recorded at least ten times. This chain joins TRBV12-3 or TRBV12-4 and TRBJ1-3, with D unclear. V was cut by 3 bases and J by 3 bases, with 12 bases left in between. This CDR3 is built from 15 residues. CDR3 DNA: TGTGCCAGCAGTTTTCTCTTAGATGGTGGAAACACCATATATTTT. It is translated as CASSFLLDGGNTIYF.

This chain joins TRBV7-6 and TRBJ2-1; 7 nucleotides match TRBD1. The CDR3 sequence is 15 residues long. Looked up from germline, CDR1 is SGHVS and CDR2 is FNYEAQ. Trimming at V came to 1 base and at J to 7 bases, leaving 7 bases not matched to a gene. DNA of the CDR3: TGTGCCAGCAGCTTAGAGGGGGCGAGGGGAAATGAGCAGTTCTTC. Translating gives CASSLEGARGNEQFF.

This clonotype has a count of ten or more. The chain is built from TRBV5-4 and TRBJ1-1; possible D gene TRBD1, 6 bases. Germline assignment: CDR1 SGHNT and CDR2 YYREEE (reference sequence). The CDR3 extends over 14 amino acids. Trimming stripped 5 bases from V and 0 bases from J, with 11 bases between. This chain's CDR3 is CASRIGQLNTEAFF. As DNA, the CDR3 is TGTGCCAGCAGAATAGGACAGTTGAACACTGAAGCTTTCTTT.

This clonotype was counted ten times or more. The chain employs TRBV25-1 and TRBJ1-1; no clear D gene. V shed 7 bases and J shed 3 bases, with 12 bases lying between them. Per the germline V gene, CDR1 is MGHDK and CDR2 is SYGVNS. The CDR3 has 13 amino acids. CDR3 sequence (DNA): TGTGCCAGCAAGCTGTCAGAATACACTGAAGCTTTCTTT. Encoded protein: CASKLSEYTEAFF.

This clonotype has at least ten counts. The chain uses TRBV5-1 and TRBJ1-4; a weak D match, TRBD1 (5 bases). The CDR3 has 18 residues. Germline CDR1 SGHRS, CDR2 YFSETQ. Trimming removed 2 bases from V and 5 bases from J, with 22 bases in between. CDR3 bases: TGCGCCAGCAGCTTCTGGCCCAGGGCTCGTAGTCCGAATGAAAAACTGTTTTTT. It codes for CASSFWPRARSPNEKLFF.

This clonotype was seen ten or more times. The rearrangement joins TRBV10-3 to TRBJ2-7; a possible D gene is TRBD2 (7 bases). V was cut by 7 bases and J by 2 bases, with 15 bases left in between. CDR3 length: 14 residues. CDR1 and CDR2 from the germline V gene are ENHRY and SYGVKD. CDR3 bases: TGTGCCATCAAGGGGGGGGACGGAACCTACGAGCAGTACTTC. This codes for CAIKGGDGTYEQYF.

This clonotype was seen ten or more times. This chain links TRBV29-1 with TRBJ2-2; either TRBD1 or TRBD2 may supply D (5 bases each). This CDR3 has 16 residues. Germline V gene lookup returns CDR1 SQVTM and CDR2 ANQGSEA. Deletions cut 6 bases from V and 4 bases from J, with 21 bases between. The CDR3 coding sequence is TGCAGCGTGGGATCTCGGGACCCCAGGAGCACCGGGGAGCTGTTTTTT. It yields the protein CSVGSRDPRSTGELFF.

This clonotype was detected many times. Germline and junction disagree at one end, which may indicate a read error. This chain uses TRBV7-7 with TRBJ2-7; D is uncertain. The CDR3 sequence is 13 residues long. CDR1 SSHAT and CDR2 FNYEAQ come from the germline V gene (reference sequence). The CDR3: CASSLGLSYEQYF. Here the CDR3 DNA reads TGTGCTAGCAGTCTTGGGTTATCCTACGAGCAGTACTTC.

This clonotype was observed many times. V is TRBV3-1 and J is TRBJ1-2, with D unresolved. CDR1 is LGHDT and CDR2 is YNNKEL in the germline V gene (reference sequence). This CDR3 is 14 amino acids long. Trimming took 1 base from V and 7 from J, leaving 13 bases between them. CDR3 in amino acids: CASSQGTPAGGYTF. As DNA, the CDR3 is TGTGCCAGCAGCCAAGGGACCCCCGCGGGTGGCTACACCTTC.